Shown below are 25 T cell receptor beta chains from a single sample sequenced in a study of neurological immune-mediated disorders. TCRdb reprocessed the 5' RACE reads via MiXCR and lists one record per CDR3 protein. The sample records roughly 47,000 distinct CDR3 sequences, roughly 4.1% being singletons. The sequenced sample consisted of PBMCs. Receptors originate from a woman aged 60-75 years with multiple sclerosis.

This clonotype was seen repeatedly, ten times or more. The chain carries TRBV3-1 and TRBJ2-1, with TRBD2 identical over 8 bases. V was clipped by 4 bases and J by 6 bases; unmatched bases: 11. The germline V gene encodes CDR1 LGHDT and CDR2 YNNKEL (reference sequence). There are 16 residues in the CDR3. As DNA, the CDR3 is TGTGCCAGCAGCCGACCGGGAGGGTCGCACGTCAATGAGCAGTTCTTC. Translation: CASSRPGGSHVNEQFF.

This clonotype was detected ten times or more. The chain has TRBV9 and TRBJ2-5, with D unresolved. Per the germline V gene, CDR1 is SGDLS and CDR2 is YYNGEE. V was clipped by 4 bases and J by 7 bases, with 26 bases between them. The length of the CDR3 is 17 residues. For the CDR3, the DNA is TGTGCCAGCAGCACCAGCCTACGGGTTTCGAGTCGGGTGACCCAGTACTTC. Protein product: CASSTSLRVSSRVTQYF. The full variable domain, with the rest looked up from reference TRBV9 and TRBJ2-5, is DSGVTQTPKHLITATGQRVTLRCSPRSGDLSVYWYQQSLDQGLQFLIQYYNGEERAKGNILERFSAQQFPDLHSELNLSSLELGDSALYFCASSTSLRVSSRVTQYFGPGTRLLVL.

Concerning this clonotype: Without the conserved terminal phenylalanine or tryptophan, this CDR3 likely stems from a read error. The chain recombines TRBV20-1 with TRBJ1-4, with no clear D. Trimming took 6 bases from V and 3 from J, leaving 8 bases between them. The germline V gene has CDR1 DFQATT and CDR2 SNEGSKA (reference sequence). This CDR3 contains 12 residues. In DNA, the CDR3 is TGCAGTGCCCCGGGCCCTAATGAAAAACTGTTTAAT. This translates into CSAPGPNEKLFN.

This clonotype was observed many times. V is TRBV7-9 and J is TRBJ1-1; D unresolved. The V gene lost 1 base and the J gene lost 6 bases, with 9 bases spanning the gap. Looked up from germline, CDR1 is SEHNR and CDR2 is FQNEAQ (reference sequence). The CDR3 has 13 amino acids. This chain's CDR3 is CASSLGAAAEAFF. DNA for the CDR3: TGTGCCAGCAGCTTAGGGGCGGCGGCTGAAGCTTTCTTT.

This clonotype occurred many times. J is TRBJ1-3 and V is TRBV28; D not certain. The CDR3 runs 15 residues. Germline V gives CDR1 MDHEN, CDR2 SYDVKM. V was shortened by 6 bases and J by 4 bases, with 16 bases between the two germline ends. The chain's CDR3 is CASSRAPRVGNTIYF. The CDR3 DNA sequence: TGTGCCAGCAGCCGCGCCCCCAGAGTCGGAAACACCATATATTTT.

This clonotype was observed a few times. This rearrangement joins TRBV5-6 to TRBJ2-3; 9 bases fit TRBD2. The CDR3 length is 18 residues. In germline, CDR1 is SGHDT, CDR2 YYEEEE. Losses at the gene ends were 6 bases for V and 2 bases for J; bases not matched to a gene: 16. The CDR3 nucleotides read TGTGCCAGCAAGAGTGGAGGTCGGCTAGCGGGATTCACAGATACGCAGTATTTT. It translates to CASKSGGRLAGFTDTQYF.

This clonotype was picked up many times. J is TRBJ2-3 and V is TRBV2, with TRBD2 matching 8 bases. CDR3 length equals 13 residues. Germline loops: CDR1 SNHLY, CDR2 FYNNEI. The V segment lost 7 bases and the J segment 5 bases; nucleotides outside the gene matches: 5. The CDR3: CASKQREQDTQYF. CDR3 DNA: TGTGCCAGCAAGCAGCGGGAGCAAGATACGCAGTATTTT.

This clonotype has ten or more counts. The chain joins TRBV4-1 to TRBJ2-5, with D maybe TRBD1 (6 bases). The CDR3 loop spans 16 amino acids. V was cut by 0 bases and J by 0 bases, with 11 bases left in between. Germline CDR1 is MGHRA and CDR2 is YSYEKL. DNA of the CDR3: TGCGCCAGCAGCCAAGATCGGGGACATGACCAAGAGACCCAGTACTTC. This sequence encodes CASSQDRGHDQETQYF.

This clonotype has a count of ten or more. The rearrangement links TRBV29-1 to TRBJ2-3; D remains ambiguous. In germline, CDR1 is SQVTM, CDR2 ANQGSEA. V lost 7 bases, J lost 0 bases, and 5 bases lay in between. This CDR3 comprises 11 residues. CDR3 in amino acids: CSGRSTDTQYF. The CDR3 DNA is TGCAGCGGGAGAAGCACAGATACGCAGTATTTT.

The chain combines TRBV10-3 with TRBJ1-3; 8 bases align to TRBD1. V shed 2 bases, J shed 1 base, and the junction held 10 bases outside the gene matches. CDR1 and CDR2 from the germline V gene are ENHRY and SYGVKD. This CDR3 is 18 amino acids long. The CDR3 sequence: CAISEVPGGLLSGNTIYF. DNA for the CDR3: TGTGCCATCAGTGAGGTGCCAGGGGGCCTTTTATCTGGAAACACCATATATTTT.

The V gene is TRBV5-1, the J gene TRBJ2-1; weak D call: TRBD2 (5 bases). The CDR3 spans 15 residues. Germline-derived CDR1 and CDR2 are SGHRS and YFSETQ. The V end was cut by 2 bases, the J end by 5 bases, with 14 bases between. The CDR3 protein is CASSLIVGADNEQFF. In nucleotides, the CDR3 is TGCGCCAGCAGCTTAATAGTTGGAGCGGACAATGAGCAGTTCTTC. Using reference TRBV5-1 and TRBJ2-1 for the parts outside the CDR3, the full variable domain is KAGVTQTPRYLIKTRGQQVTLSCSPISGHRSVSWYQQTPGQGLQFLFEYFSETQRNKGNFPGRFSGRQFSNSRSEMNVSTLELGDSALYLCASSLIVGADNEQFFGPGTRLTVL.

Ten or more counts support this clonotype. The chain joins TRBV5-1 to TRBJ2-1; 11 bases align to TRBD2. Trimming at V came to 3 bases and at J to 15 bases, leaving 11 bases not matched to a gene. This CDR3 contains 14 residues. Per the germline V gene, CDR1 is SGHRS and CDR2 is YFSETQ. CDR3 coding DNA: TGCGCCAGCAGCTGGAGAACTAGCGGGAGTCCCCCGTTCTTC. Translated: CASSWRTSGSPPFF.

This clonotype was picked up many times. The J gene is TRBJ2-3, the V gene TRBV29-1; 8 bases are shared with TRBD2. The V segment lost 6 bases and the J segment 4 bases; nucleotides outside the gene matches: 9. Germline values: CDR1 SQVTM, CDR2 ANQGSEA. This CDR3 has 14 amino acids. As DNA, the CDR3 is TGCAGCGTATGCCTCGGGGGGGCCCCAGATACGCAGTATTTT. Protein sequence: CSVCLGGAPDTQYF.

This clonotype was recorded at least ten times. The V call is TRBV7-8, the J call TRBJ2-1; either TRBD1 or TRBD2 may fit D (6 bases each). Trimming shortened V by 4 bases and J by 2 bases, and 9 bases separated the two germline ends. CDR3 size: 14 residues. CDR1 is SGHVS and CDR2 is FQNEAQ in the germline V gene. The CDR3 reads CASSSGGAYNEQFF. The CDR3 DNA follows: TGTGCCAGCAGCTCCGGGGGCGCCTACAATGAGCAGTTCTTC.

This clonotype was recorded many times. The J gene is TRBJ2-2, the V gene TRBV7-2, with 10 bases fitting TRBD1. V was pared by 5 bases and J by 8 bases, with 5 bases of the junction left unmatched. The CDR3 extends over 14 amino acids. CDR1 is SGHTA, CDR2 FQGNSA, per germline. The CDR3 is CASSLRQGAGELFF. In nucleotides, the CDR3 is TGTGCCAGCAGCCTCCGACAGGGGGCTGGGGAGCTGTTTTTT. Based on the CDR3 plus reference TRBV7-2 and TRBJ2-2, the full variable domain is GAGVSQSPSNKVTEKGKDVELRCDPISGHTALYWYRQSLGQGLEFLIYFQGNSAPDKSGLPSDRFSAERTGGSVSTLTIQRTQQEDSAVYLCASSLRQGAGELFFGEGSRLTVL.

This clonotype was found many times. This chain connects TRBV12-3 or TRBV12-4 to TRBJ2-7; 10 bases are shared with TRBD2. The J segment lost 3 bases and the V segment lost 2 bases, leaving 1 base of the junction unmatched. The CDR3 consists of 14 residues. CDR3 coding DNA: TGTGCCAGCAGTTTAAGGACTAGCGGCTACGAGCAGTACTTC. Its translation: CASSLRTSGYEQYF.

This clonotype occurred many times. J is TRBJ1-1 and V is TRBV7-9; D gene uncertain. This CDR3 has 13 residues. The germline V gene has CDR1 SEHNR and CDR2 FQNEAQ (reference sequence). V was pared by 1 base and J by 4 bases, with 7 bases between. This CDR3 is CASSLGAGTEAFF. CDR3 in DNA: TGTGCCAGCAGCTTAGGTGCGGGCACTGAAGCTTTCTTT. The whole variable domain, remainder taken from reference TRBV7-9 and TRBJ1-1, is DTGVSQNPRHKITKRGQNVTFRCDPISEHNRLYWYRQTLGQGPEFLTYFQNEAQLEKSRLLSDRFSAERPKGSFSTLEIQRTEQGDSAMYLCASSLGAGTEAFFGQGTRLTVV.

This clonotype was seen ten or more times. The chain couples TRBV20-1 to TRBJ2-3; D remains unclear. Germline CDR1 reads DFQATT; CDR2 reads SNEGSKA (reference sequence). CDR3 size: 14 residues. Trimming shortened V by 4 bases and J by 1 base, and 12 bases separated the two germline ends. CDR3 protein: CSAINSRGTDTQYF. CDR3 bases: TGCAGTGCTATCAATTCCCGGGGCACAGATACGCAGTATTTT.

This clonotype was detected ten times or more. The chain joins TRBV5-1 to TRBJ2-7; D is possibly TRBD2 (5 bases). CDR3 length: 12 residues. Trimming left V 2 bases short and J 5 bases short, with 8 bases between. The V gene's germline CDR1 is SGHRS and CDR2 YFSETQ. The CDR3 loop reads CASSFRGDEQYF. For the CDR3, the DNA is TGCGCCAGCAGCTTTCGGGGAGACGAGCAGTACTTC.

Ten or more counts support this clonotype. This chain uses TRBV5-1 with TRBJ2-1, with D unresolved. CDR3 length equals 12 residues. Looked up from germline, CDR1 is SGHRS and CDR2 is YFSETQ. V lost 0 bases and J 10 bases, leaving 8 bases between the germline ends. The CDR3 is CASSLGPSEQFF. The CDR3 nucleotides read TGCGCCAGCAGCTTGGGACCCTCCGAGCAGTTCTTC.

This clonotype was observed many times. V and J are TRBV20-1 and TRBJ1-1, with D maybe TRBD1 (6 bases). Germline V gene lookup returns CDR1 DFQATT and CDR2 SNEGSKA (reference sequence). The V gene lost 5 bases and the J gene lost 5 bases, with 15 bases spanning the gap. The CDR3 has 13 residues. CDR3 sequence reads: CSALGSRGTEAFF. CDR3 in DNA: TGCAGTGCTTTGGGCTCAAGGGGGACTGAAGCTTTCTTT.

This clonotype has at least ten counts. The CDR3: CASRGDRGYGEQFF. In DNA, the CDR3 is TGTGCCAGCAGAGGGGACAGGGGATATGGTGAGCAGTTCTTC. This rearrangement joins TRBV2 to TRBJ2-1, with 10 bases lining up with TRBD1. The CDR3 spans 14 residues. J lost 9 bases, V lost 6 bases, and 8 bases had no gene match. CDR1 and CDR2 (germline): SNHLY, FYNNEI. Variable domain in full (rest from reference TRBV2 and TRBJ2-1): EPEVTQTPSHQVTQMGQEVILRCVPISNHLYFYWYRQILGQKVEFLVSFYNNEISEKSEIFDDQFSVERPDGSNFTLKIRSTKLEDSAMYFCASRGDRGYGEQFFGPGTRLTVL.

The rearrangement uses TRBV5-6 and TRBJ1-1; no definite D call. This CDR3 region has 15 residues. Trimming cost V 1 base and J 5 bases, with 15 bases left between them. Germline lookup yields CDR1 SGHDT and CDR2 YYEEEE. The CDR3 DNA reads TGTGCCAGCAGCTTGTCCTTCGGCCTAGGGACTGAAGCTTTCTTT. Its translation: CASSLSFGLGTEAFF.

V is TRBV7-8 and J is TRBJ1-5, with TRBD1 identical over 7 bases. The CDR3 is made up of 16 amino acids. Germline-derived CDR1 and CDR2 are SGHVS and FQNEAQ. With 4 bases clipped from V and 2 bases from J, the junction kept 8 bases outside the gene matches. The CDR3 spells CASSSTGVRGNQPQHF. CDR3 sequence (DNA): TGTGCCAGCAGCTCCACAGGGGTACGAGGCAATCAGCCCCAGCATTTT.

The chain links TRBV9 to TRBJ2-5; perhaps TRBD2 as D (5 bases). This CDR3 contains 14 residues. Trimming pared 0 bases from V and 4 bases from J, leaving 10 bases between. From germline, CDR1 is SGDLS and CDR2 YYNGEE. CDR3 in DNA: TGTGCCAGCAGCGTAGGTCTAGCAAGAGAGACCCAGTACTTC. Its translation is CASSVGLARETQYF.